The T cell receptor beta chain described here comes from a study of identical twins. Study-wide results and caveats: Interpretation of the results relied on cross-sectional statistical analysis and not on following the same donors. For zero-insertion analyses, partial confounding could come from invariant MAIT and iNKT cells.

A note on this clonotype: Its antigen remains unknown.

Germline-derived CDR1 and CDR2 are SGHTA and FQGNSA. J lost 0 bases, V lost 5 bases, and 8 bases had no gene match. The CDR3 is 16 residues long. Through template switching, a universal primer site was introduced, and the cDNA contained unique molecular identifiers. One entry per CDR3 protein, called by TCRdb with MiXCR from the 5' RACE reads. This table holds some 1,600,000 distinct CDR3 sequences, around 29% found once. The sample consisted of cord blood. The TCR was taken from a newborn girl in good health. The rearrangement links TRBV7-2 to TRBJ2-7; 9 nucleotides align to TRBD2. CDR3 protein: CASSPSSGITSYEQYF. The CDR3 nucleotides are TGTGCCAGCAGCCCTTCTAGCGGGATTACCTCCTACGAGCAGTACTTC.